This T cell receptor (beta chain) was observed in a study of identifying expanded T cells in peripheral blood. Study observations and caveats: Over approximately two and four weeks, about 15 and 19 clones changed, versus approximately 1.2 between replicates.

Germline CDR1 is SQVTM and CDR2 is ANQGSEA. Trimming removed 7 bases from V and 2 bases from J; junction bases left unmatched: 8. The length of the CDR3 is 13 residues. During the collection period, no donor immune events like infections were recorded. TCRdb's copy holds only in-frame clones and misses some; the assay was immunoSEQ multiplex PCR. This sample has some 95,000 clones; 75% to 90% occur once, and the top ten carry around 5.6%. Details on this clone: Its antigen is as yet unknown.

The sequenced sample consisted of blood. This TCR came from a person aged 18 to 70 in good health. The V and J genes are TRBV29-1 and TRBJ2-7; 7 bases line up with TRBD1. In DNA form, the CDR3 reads TGCAGCGCTGTGACAGGGTCCCCCTACGAGCAGTACTTC. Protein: CSAVTGSPYEQYF.